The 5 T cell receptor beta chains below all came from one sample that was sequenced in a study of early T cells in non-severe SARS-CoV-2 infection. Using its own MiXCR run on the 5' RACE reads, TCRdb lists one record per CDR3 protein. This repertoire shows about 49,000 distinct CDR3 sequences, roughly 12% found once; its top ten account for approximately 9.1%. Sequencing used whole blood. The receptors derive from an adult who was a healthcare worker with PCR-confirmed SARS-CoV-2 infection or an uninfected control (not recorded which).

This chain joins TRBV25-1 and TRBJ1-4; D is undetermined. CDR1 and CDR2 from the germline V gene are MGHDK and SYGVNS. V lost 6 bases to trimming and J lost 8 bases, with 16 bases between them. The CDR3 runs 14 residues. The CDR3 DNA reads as TGTGCCAGCAGCTCGAGGTCTGCGGGGGAAAAACTGTTTTTT. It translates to CASSSRSAGEKLFF.

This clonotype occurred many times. For the CDR3, the DNA is TGTGCCAGCAGCCTATTGCCCCTGGGGACAGGGGGACATAATCAGCCCCAGCATTTT. Amino acids: CASSLLPLGTGGHNQPQHF. The J gene is TRBJ1-5, the V gene TRBV7-2; 11 bases agree with TRBD1. The junction had 16 bases not matched to a gene; V was cut back by 5 bases and J by 4 bases. This CDR3 comprises 19 residues. Germline lookup yields CDR1 SGHTA and CDR2 FQGNSA. The complete variable domain, with remaining parts taken from reference TRBV7-2 and TRBJ1-5, reads GAGVSQSPSNKVTEKGKDVELRCDPISGHTALYWYRQSLGQGLEFLIYFQGNSAPDKSGLPSDRFSAERTGGSVSTLTIQRTQQEDSAVYLCASSLLPLGTGGHNQPQHFGDGTRLSIL.

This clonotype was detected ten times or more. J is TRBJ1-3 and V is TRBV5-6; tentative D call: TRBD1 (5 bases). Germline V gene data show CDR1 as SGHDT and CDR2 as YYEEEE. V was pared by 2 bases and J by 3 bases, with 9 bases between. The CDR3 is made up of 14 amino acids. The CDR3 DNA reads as TGTGCCAGCAGCTTATCGGGGGGTGGAAACACCATATATTTT. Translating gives CASSLSGGGNTIYF. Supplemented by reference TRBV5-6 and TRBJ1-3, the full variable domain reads DAGVTQSPTHLIKTRGQQVTLRCSPKSGHDTVSWYQQALGQGPQFIFQYYEEEERQRGNFPDRFSGHQFPNYSSELNVNALLLGDSALYLCASSLSGGGNTIYFGEGSWLTVV.

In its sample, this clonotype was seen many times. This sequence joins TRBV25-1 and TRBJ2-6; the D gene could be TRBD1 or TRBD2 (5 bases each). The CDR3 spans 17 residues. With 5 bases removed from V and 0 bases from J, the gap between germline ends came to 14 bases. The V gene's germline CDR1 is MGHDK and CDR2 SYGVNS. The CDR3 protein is CASSPTGPGSGANVLTF. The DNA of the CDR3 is TGTGCCAGCAGTCCAACGGGGCCTGGCTCTGGGGCCAACGTCCTGACTTTC.

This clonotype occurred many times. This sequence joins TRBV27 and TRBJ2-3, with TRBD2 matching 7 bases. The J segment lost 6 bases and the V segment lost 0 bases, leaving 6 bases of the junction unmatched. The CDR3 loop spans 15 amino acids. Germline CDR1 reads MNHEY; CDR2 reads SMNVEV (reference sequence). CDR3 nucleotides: TGTGCCAGCAGTTTATCGGGGAGGGGAGGGGATACGCAGTATTTT. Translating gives CASSLSGRGGDTQYF.